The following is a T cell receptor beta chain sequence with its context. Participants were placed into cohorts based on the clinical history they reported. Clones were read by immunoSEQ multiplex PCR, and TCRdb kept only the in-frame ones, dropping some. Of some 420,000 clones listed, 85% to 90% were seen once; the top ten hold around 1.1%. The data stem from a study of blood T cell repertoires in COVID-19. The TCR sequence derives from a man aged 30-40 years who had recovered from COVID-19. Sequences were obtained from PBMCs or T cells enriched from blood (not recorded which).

For the CDR3, the DNA is TGTGCCAGTTTCCGGGACAGGGGGGAGCATGGCTACACCTTC. Its translation is CASFRDRGEHGYTF. The chain has TRBV19 and TRBJ1-2; 11 nucleotides match TRBD1. There are 14 residues in the CDR3. J lost 6 bases, V lost 8 bases, and 8 bases had no gene match. Germline CDR1 reads LNHDA; CDR2 reads SQIVND (reference sequence).